These 25 T cell receptor beta chains were all obtained from the same sample, sequenced in a study of blood T cell repertoires in COVID-19. Sequencing used immunoSEQ multiplex PCR; TCRdb keeps in-frame clones, though not all of them. Among about 250,000 clones listed, 70% to 90% were seen once. The specimen sequenced was peripheral blood. The receptors were sampled from a man aged 18 to 30 with active or convalescent COVID-19.

This clone has just a few counts. The rearrangement joins TRBV19 to TRBJ1-5, with 12 bases identical to TRBD1. J gave up 7 bases and V 3 bases, and 7 bases lay outside the gene matches. This CDR3 has 16 amino acids. Germline V lookup: CDR1 LNHDA, CDR2 SQIVND (reference sequence). The CDR3 DNA reads TGTGCCAGTAGTATTCCGGGACAGGGGGCTAGGCAGCCCCAGCATTTT. Protein product: CASSIPGQGARQPQHF.

This chain uses TRBV28 with TRBJ2-2; D is undetermined. V lost 0 bases and J lost 4, with 3 bases in between. This CDR3 has 13 amino acids. CDR1 MDHEN and CDR2 SYDVKM come from the germline V gene. The CDR3 DNA reads as TGTGCCAGCAGTTTATGGAGCACCGGGGAGCTGTTTTTT. It encodes CASSLWSTGELFF.

This chain connects TRBV9 to TRBJ1-3; D gene unclear. V was pared by 0 bases and J by 4 bases, with 5 bases between. Germline-derived CDR1 and CDR2 are SGDLS and YYNGEE. The CDR3 totals 13 residues. DNA of the CDR3: TGTGCCAGCAGCGTAGTCCCAGGAAACACCATATATTTT. Protein: CASSVVPGNTIYF.

This chain uses TRBV4-1 with TRBJ1-4; 8 bases are a match to TRBD1. The CDR3 sequence is 17 residues long. Germline CDR1 and CDR2: MGHRA and YSYEKL. J was trimmed by 7 bases and V by 4 bases; bases with no gene match: 14. The CDR3 nucleotides read TGCGCCAGCAGCCGAGAGACGACAGGGGATTCGGGTGAAAAACTGTTTTTT. Its protein is CASSRETTGDSGEKLFF.

This chain's CDR3 is CASSPGLAGGGGEQFF. In DNA, the CDR3 is TGTGCCAGCAGCCCGGGACTAGCGGGAGGCGGTGGTGAACAGTTCTTC. The chain is built from TRBV11-2 and TRBJ2-1, with 15 bases that match TRBD2. The germline V gene encodes CDR1 SGHAT and CDR2 FQNNGV. With V trimmed by 5 bases and J by 13 bases, 12 bases remained unmatched. There are 16 residues in the CDR3.

The J gene is TRBJ2-7, the V gene TRBV5-1; 7 bases map to TRBD2. The germline gives CDR1 SGHRS, CDR2 YFSETQ. The CDR3 contains 15 residues. Unmatched junction bases numbered 7, after V lost 4 bases and J lost 0 bases. In DNA, the CDR3 is TGCGCCAGCAGCCCTGGGGGGGGAGGCTCCTACGAGCAGTACTTC. Its translation is CASSPGGGGSYEQYF.

The genes are TRBV7-3 and TRBJ1-6; tentative D call: TRBD1 (5 bases). Germline CDR1 and CDR2: SGHTA and FQGTGA. The V end lost 5 bases, the J end lost 9 bases, and 11 bases lay between the germline ends. The CDR3 sequence is 13 residues long. The CDR3, as DNA: TGTGCCAGCAGCCCCGGGGGGAGTTCACCCCTCCACTTT. Amino acids: CASSPGGSSPLHF.

The chain recombines TRBV9 with TRBJ2-1; the match to TRBD2 covers 10 bases. Germline V gene sequence: CDR1 SGDLS, CDR2 YYNGEE. The CDR3 has 17 amino acids. V was clipped by 2 bases and J by 3 bases; unmatched bases: 8. DNA of the CDR3: TGTGCCAGCAGCGTCTCTAGCGGGAGTTTTGTCTACAATGAGCAGTTCTTC. Amino acids: CASSVSSGSFVYNEQFF.

The chain has TRBV3-1 (or the pseudogene TRBV3-2) and TRBJ2-3; TRBD2 aligns across 10 bases. J was trimmed by 4 bases and V by 1 base; bases with no gene match: 8. Germline CDR1 LGHDT, CDR2 YNNKEL (reference sequence). This CDR3 comprises 17 residues. The CDR3 here is CASSQAVGSGGPDTQYF. CDR3 bases: TGTGCCAGCAGCCAAGCGGTGGGTAGCGGGGGGCCAGATACGCAGTATTTT.

The chain has TRBV6-2 or TRBV6-3 and TRBJ2-5, with 8 bases aligning to TRBD2. Unmatched junction bases numbered 7, after V lost 2 bases and J lost 2 bases. Germline V gene data show CDR1 as MNHEY and CDR2 as SVGEGT. The CDR3 covers 16 residues. This CDR3 reads CASSYPQGGGQETQYF. The CDR3 DNA is TGTGCCAGCAGTTACCCGCAGGGCGGGGGGCAAGAGACCCAGTACTTC.

The chain carries TRBV27 and TRBJ2-6, with 7 bases fitting TRBD2. Trimming cost V 1 base and J 0 bases; bases outside gene matches: 6. The CDR3 length is 18 residues. The germline V gene has CDR1 MNHEY and CDR2 SMNVEV (reference sequence). CDR3 DNA: TGTGCCAGCAGTTTATTCGGGACTACACTCTCTGGGGCCAACGTCCTGACTTTC. Protein product: CASSLFGTTLSGANVLTF.

The chain has TRBV25-1 and TRBJ1-5, with D unclear. V was clipped by 5 bases and J by 4 bases, with 12 bases between them. The CDR3 is 14 residues long. The V gene's germline CDR1 is MGHDK and CDR2 SYGVNS. The CDR3, as DNA: TGTGCCAGCAGTAACCCTTCAGTTAATCAGCCCCAGCATTTT. This codes for CASSNPSVNQPQHF.

V is TRBV5-1 and J is TRBJ1-4; 9 positions agree with TRBD1. The V segment lost 4 bases and the J segment 7 bases; nucleotides outside the gene matches: 8. The CDR3 sequence is 15 residues long. CDR1 is SGHRS and CDR2 is YFSETQ in the germline V gene. In DNA, the CDR3 is TGCGCCAGCAGCACCAACAGGGGGCTAGGTGAAAAACTGTTTTTT. This encodes CASSTNRGLGEKLFF.

The V call is TRBV7-8, the J call TRBJ1-2; D not certain. This CDR3 contains 13 residues. V lost 2 bases and J 3 bases, leaving 7 bases between the germline ends. Germline V CDR1 and CDR2: SGHVS, FQNEAQ. In DNA form, the CDR3 reads TGTGCCAGCAGCTTATCCTCCTACTATGGCTACACCTTC. Its translation is CASSLSSYYGYTF.

In its sample, this clone was seen once. This chain joins TRBV9 and TRBJ1-6; maybe TRBD1 (5 bases). The CDR3 is 13 residues long. V was cut by 2 bases and J by 10 bases, with 10 bases left in between. In germline, CDR1 is SGDLS, CDR2 YYNGEE. CDR3 region: CASSVEGTSPLHF. Here the CDR3 DNA reads TGTGCCAGCAGCGTGGAGGGGACGTCACCCCTCCACTTT.

CDR3 sequence: CASSVQGSGELFF. The CDR3 DNA is TGTGCCAGCAGCGTACAGGGGTCCGGGGAGCTGTTTTTT. J is TRBJ2-2 and V is TRBV9; TRBD1 is a possible D gene (6 bases). The CDR3 is made up of 13 amino acids. Germline CDR1 SGDLS, CDR2 YYNGEE. Trimming left V 1 base short and J 6 bases short, with 7 bases between.

This chain uses TRBV28 with TRBJ1-5; TRBD1 agrees at 8 bases. V lost 5 bases to trimming and J lost 4 bases; unmatched junction nucleotides: 7. The CDR3 sequence is 15 residues long. Germline V gene data show CDR1 as MDHEN and CDR2 as SYDVKM. CDR3 loop: CASSPSGQGNQPQHF. The CDR3 DNA sequence: TGTGCCAGCAGTCCGAGCGGACAGGGTAATCAGCCCCAGCATTTT.

V and J are TRBV9 and TRBJ2-1, with 7 bases identical to TRBD1. Losses at the gene ends were 1 base for V and 4 bases for J; bases not matched to a gene: 5. The germline V gene encodes CDR1 SGDLS and CDR2 YYNGEE. The CDR3 has 15 residues. CDR3 protein: CASSVPGQPYNEQFF. The CDR3 DNA reads as TGTGCCAGCAGCGTACCGGGACAGCCTTACAATGAGCAGTTCTTC.

This chain connects TRBV7-6 to TRBJ1-6; D is unclear. CDR1 is SGHVS, CDR2 FNYEAQ, per germline. V was pared by 0 bases and J by 4 bases, with 7 bases between. The CDR3 is 15 amino acids. The CDR3 here is CASSLAANYNSPLHF. CDR3 DNA: TGTGCCAGCAGCTTAGCCGCGAATTATAATTCACCCCTCCACTTT.

The chain links TRBV2 to TRBJ2-4; D gene ambiguous. CDR3 length equals 12 residues. V was pared by 7 bases and J by 0 bases, with 4 bases between. Germline CDR1 SNHLY, CDR2 FYNNEI. The CDR3: CASILAKNIQYF. In nucleotides, the CDR3 is TGTGCCAGCATTCTAGCCAAAAACATTCAGTACTTC.

V usage is TRBV9 and J usage is TRBJ1-4; TRBD1 agrees at 7 bases. The CDR3 is made up of 17 amino acids. J gave up 0 bases and V 0 bases, and 5 bases lay outside the gene matches. Germline loops: CDR1 SGDLS, CDR2 YYNGEE. CDR3 coding DNA: TGTGCCAGCAGCGTAGGGTCGGGACAGACAACTAATGAAAAACTGTTTTTT. It yields the protein CASSVGSGQTTNEKLFF.

This sequence joins TRBV19 and TRBJ2-7; TRBD1 matches at 7 bases. The CDR3 runs to 16 residues. Germline V CDR1 and CDR2: LNHDA, SQIVND (reference sequence). The V and J ends lost 5 bases and 2 bases, in that order; junction bases with no gene match: 12. In nucleotides, the CDR3 is TGTGCCAGTAGTTTCCCGACAGGGAAGGGACCCTACGAGCAGTACTTC. Residues: CASSFPTGKGPYEQYF.

This clone was seen a single time. The chain has TRBV5-3 and TRBJ2-3, with 7 bases aligning to TRBD2. TRBV5-3 is classed as an ORF, of uncertain function. This CDR3 spans 15 amino acids. Losses at the gene ends were 3 bases for V and 6 bases for J; bases not matched to a gene: 10. Here the CDR3 reads CARSWTRLDNDTQYF. Here the CDR3 DNA reads TGTGCCAGAAGCTGGACTAGACTTGATAACGATACGCAGTATTTT.

The V call is TRBV27, the J call TRBJ1-2; D unclear. The CDR3 sequence is 13 residues long. The germline CDR1 and CDR2 sequences are MNHEY and SMNVEV (reference sequence). V lost 3 bases to trimming and J lost 5 bases, with 10 bases between them. CDR3 sequence (DNA): TGTGCCAGCAGTTTTGACATTAGGTATGGCTACACCTTC. It yields the protein CASSFDIRYGYTF.

This clone came up once. This chain connects TRBV27 to TRBJ2-1, with TRBD2 matching 16 bases. V was clipped by 5 bases and J by 3 bases; unmatched bases: 10. This CDR3 contains 19 residues. Germline lookup yields CDR1 MNHEY and CDR2 SMNVEV (reference sequence). CDR3 nucleotide sequence: TGTGCCAGCAGTCCCCGACCGGGACTAGCGGGGGGGGTCTACAATGAGCAGTTCTTC. Its translation: CASSPRPGLAGGVYNEQFF.